Presented here are 29 T cell receptor beta chains from one specimen sequenced in a study of CD4 T cells in relation to SARS-CoV-2 and coronaviruses. Unexposed donor CD4+ T cells date from about 2011-2018, before the COVID-19 pandemic. Isolation of CD4+ T cells took place after approximately 10 days in culture. Sequenced by immunoSEQ multiplex PCR; TCRdb stores in-frame clones only, minus some. The table records 9,500 to 15,000 clones, around 80% of them present only once. Which antigens these TCRs recognize remains unknown. The specimen was CD4+ T cells from PBMCs, cultured in vitro. Receptors were obtained from a human donor in good health.

CDR3 DNA sequence: TGTGCCAGCAGTTACTCCTCACAGAGCTATGGCTACACCTTC. Protein sequence: CASSYSSQSYGYTF. The gene calls are TRBV6-6 and TRBJ1-2; the D is unclear. Trimming took off 0 bases at V and 4 bases at J, with 9 bases between the two ends. CDR1 is MNHNY, CDR2 SVGAGI, per germline (reference sequence). This CDR3 comprises 14 residues.

The rearrangement joins TRBV19 to TRBJ2-7, with 8 bases fitting TRBD1. V trimming: 4 bases; J trimming: 0 bases; junction bases outside the gene matches: 5. The CDR3 extends over 15 amino acids. The germline gives CDR1 LNHDA, CDR2 SQIVND (reference sequence). The CDR3 coding sequence is TGTGCCAGTAGTAGGACAGGGAAGAGCTCCTACGAGCAGTACTTC. Its translation: CASSRTGKSSYEQYF.

The chain uses TRBV6-5 and TRBJ1-2; TRBD1 matches 10 bases. Per germline, CDR1 MNHEY and CDR2 SVGAGI. This CDR3 is 15 amino acids long. Trimming at V came to 4 bases and at J to 6 bases, leaving 8 bases not matched to a gene. The CDR3 DNA is TGTGCCAGCAGTTTTGGGACAGGGGATGATGATGGCTACACCTTC. It specifies CASSFGTGDDDGYTF.

CDR3 residues: CASSSDPATNEKLFF. CDR3 DNA sequence: TGCGCCAGCAGCTCTGACCCAGCAACTAATGAAAAACTGTTTTTT. The chain has TRBV5-1 and TRBJ1-4; D remains unclear. V lost 3 bases to trimming and J lost 0 bases, with 9 bases between them. CDR1 SGHRS and CDR2 YFSETQ come from the germline V gene. This CDR3 is 15 amino acids long.

The J gene is TRBJ1-1, the V gene TRBV6-5, with a weak D call TRBD1 (5 bases). The CDR3 contains 15 residues. Germline lookup yields CDR1 MNHEY and CDR2 SVGAGI. Deletions cut 2 bases from V and 4 bases from J, with 14 bases between. The CDR3 nucleotides read TGTGCCAGCAGTTACCGATTCGCGGGGACCACTGAAGCTTTCTTT. Protein: CASSYRFAGTTEAFF.

CDR3 loop: CASSIETSYTGELFF. The CDR3 DNA reads TGTGCCAGTAGTATAGAGACATCCTACACCGGGGAGCTGTTTTTT. The rearrangement links TRBV19 to TRBJ2-2, with no clear D. Germline-derived CDR1 and CDR2 are LNHDA and SQIVND (reference sequence). Between the trimmed V and J ends, which lost 0 bases and 3 bases, there was a span of 8 bases. CDR3 length: 15 residues.

This rearrangement joins TRBV3-1 (or the pseudogene TRBV3-2) to TRBJ1-3; the match to TRBD1 covers 8 bases. This CDR3 comprises 16 residues. From germline, CDR1 is LGHDT and CDR2 YNNKEL (reference sequence). The trim removed 4 bases at V and 4 bases at J, leaving 9 bases unmatched. The CDR3 loop reads CASSLRTGQGGNTIYF. As DNA, the CDR3 is TGTGCCAGCAGCCTGCGAACTGGACAGGGAGGAAACACCATATATTTT.

The genes are TRBV27 and TRBJ2-3; 8 nucleotides agree with TRBD1. CDR1 MNHEY and CDR2 SMNVEV come from the germline V gene (reference sequence). The V and J ends lost 5 bases and 0 bases, in that order; junction bases with no gene match: 7. This CDR3 has 16 amino acids. The CDR3 coding sequence is TGTGCCAGCAGTACTCAGGGGGCTGGAAGCACAGATACGCAGTATTTT. Translation gives CASSTQGAGSTDTQYF.

This chain joins TRBV9 and TRBJ2-2; the match to TRBD2 covers 7 bases. V trimming: 0 bases; J trimming: 1 base; junction bases outside the gene matches: 3. The germline V gene encodes CDR1 SGDLS and CDR2 YYNGEE. The CDR3 extends over 16 amino acids. The DNA for the CDR3 is TGTGCCAGCAGCGTAGATAGCGGGTTGAACACCGGGGAGCTGTTTTTT. Protein sequence: CASSVDSGLNTGELFF.

This clone was counted only a few times. V is TRBV27 and J is TRBJ1-6, with D unresolved. V was pared by 5 bases and J by 0 bases, with 11 bases between. The CDR3 has 16 amino acids. CDR1 MNHEY and CDR2 SMNVEV come from the germline V gene (reference sequence). CDR3 residues: CASSGFRSSYNSPLHF. The CDR3 nucleotides read TGTGCCAGCAGTGGGTTCCGCAGCTCCTATAATTCACCCCTCCACTTT.

This chain uses TRBV3-1 (or the pseudogene TRBV3-2) with TRBJ2-7; 7 bases are shared with TRBD2. Trimming removed 4 bases from V and 6 bases from J; junction bases left unmatched: 21. The length of the CDR3 is 18 residues. From germline, CDR1 is LGHDT and CDR2 YNNKEL (reference sequence). The CDR3 bases are TGTGCCAGCAGCCCATGGTTGGAGCCGGGCGGGAGAAACTCCGAGCAGTACTTC. This translates into CASSPWLEPGGRNSEQYF.

V gene TRBV7-8 combines with J gene TRBJ1-1; possibly TRBD1 for D (6 bases). Looked up from germline, CDR1 is SGHVS and CDR2 is FQNEAQ. The ends were cut back, 0 bases at V and 5 bases at J, with 22 bases in the middle. This CDR3 has 18 amino acids. The CDR3 loop reads CASSLARGGARGRTEAFF. DNA of the CDR3: TGTGCCAGCAGCTTAGCGCGAGGGGGGGCGCGGGGTAGAACTGAAGCTTTCTTT.

This sequence joins TRBV12-3 or TRBV12-4 and TRBJ1-1, with D maybe TRBD1 (6 bases). With 6 bases removed from V and 6 bases from J, the gap between germline ends came to 14 bases. This CDR3 region has 13 residues. CDR3 region: CASRQGPVAEAFF. CDR3 DNA: TGTGCCAGCAGGCAGGGGCCCGTGGCTGAAGCTTTCTTT.

The gene calls are TRBV4-3 and TRBJ2-2; a weak D match, TRBD1 (5 bases). The CDR3 is made up of 17 amino acids. Per the germline V gene, CDR1 is LGHNA and CDR2 is YSLEER. The V end was cut by 4 bases, the J end by 3 bases, with 18 bases between. In DNA form, the CDR3 reads TGCGCCAGCAGCCGAAGATTGGGGCAGGGCTACACCGGGGAGCTGTTTTTT. Translation gives CASSRRLGQGYTGELFF.

V gene TRBV6-2 or TRBV6-3 combines with J gene TRBJ1-4; the D is unclear. In germline, CDR1 is MNHEY, CDR2 SVGEGT. CDR3 size: 15 residues. The germline V and J ends were trimmed by 4 bases and 8 bases, with 17 bases remaining between them. The CDR3 region is CASSLDTPSWEKLFF. CDR3 nucleotide sequence: TGTGCCAGCAGTTTAGACACGCCAAGTTGGGAAAAACTGTTTTTT.

There are a few counts of this clone. CDR3 in DNA: TGCGCCAGCAGCCCGGCGGTGGGGGGTACCAATTCACCCCTCCACTTT. Residues: CASSPAVGGTNSPLHF. The chain has TRBV5-1 and TRBJ1-6; D possibly corresponds to TRBD1 (5 bases). This CDR3 contains 16 residues. Germline V gene data show CDR1 as SGHRS and CDR2 as YFSETQ. V lost 4 bases, J lost 7 bases, and 18 bases lay in between.

The rearrangement uses TRBV14 and TRBJ1-1; tentative D call: TRBD1 (5 bases). V was clipped by 4 bases and J by 7 bases, with 10 bases between them. Germline loops: CDR1 SGHDN, CDR2 FVKESK. CDR3 length equals 12 residues. The CDR3 reads CASSPSRVEAFF. The CDR3 DNA sequence: TGTGCCAGCAGCCCTAGCAGGGTTGAAGCTTTCTTT. The full variable domain, in which reference TRBV14 and TRBJ1-1 provide the parts outside the CDR3, is EAGVTQFPSHSVIEKGQTVTLRCDPISGHDNLYWYRRVMGKEIKFLLHFVKESKQDESGMPNNRFLAERTGGTYSTLKVQPAELEDSGVYFCASSPSRVEAFFGQGTRLTVV.

The V call is TRBV6-5, the J call TRBJ1-2; a weak D match, TRBD1 (5 bases). In germline, CDR1 is MNHEY, CDR2 SVGAGI. There are 14 residues in the CDR3. Trimming took off 4 bases at V and 4 bases at J, with 13 bases between the two ends. The CDR3, as DNA: TGTGCCAGCAGTTCCTCCAGGGCCCTCTATGGCTACACCTTC. It encodes CASSSSRALYGYTF.

CDR3 coding DNA: TGCGCCAGCAGCCAAGATCGAGGCGGTTCCTATGGCTACACCTTC. This encodes CASSQDRGGSYGYTF. The V gene is TRBV4-3, the J gene TRBJ1-2; no clear D. The CDR3 runs to 15 residues. The ends were cut back, 0 bases at V and 4 bases at J, with 12 bases in the middle. The germline CDR1 and CDR2 sequences are LGHNA and YSLEER.

The rearrangement joins TRBV5-4 to TRBJ2-5, with 10 nucleotides matching TRBD2. Germline trimming cut 4 bases from V and 1 base from J; bases unmatched to any gene: 4. The CDR3 has 15 residues. CDR1 and CDR2 (germline): SGHNT, YYREEE (reference sequence). The CDR3 DNA is TGTGCCAGCAGCACCCAGCGGGGGGGCCAAGAGACCCAGTACTTC. Encoded protein: CASSTQRGGQETQYF. Drawing the rest from reference TRBV5-4 and TRBJ2-5, the complete variable domain is ETGVTQSPTHLIKTRGQQVTLRCSSQSGHNTVSWYQQALGQGPQFIFQYYREEENGRGNFPPRFSGLQFPNYSSELNVNALELDDSALYLCASSTQRGGQETQYFGPGTRLLVL.

The gene calls are TRBV5-1 and TRBJ2-3, with TRBD2 matching 10 bases. The CDR3 is 16 residues long. The junction had 6 bases not matched to a gene; V was cut back by 2 bases and J by 3 bases. CDR1 and CDR2 (germline): SGHRS, YFSETQ. The DNA for the CDR3 is TGCGCCAGCAGCTTTTCCGGGACTAGCGAGACAGATACGCAGTATTTT. Translation gives CASSFSGTSETDTQYF.

This chain joins TRBV21-1 and TRBJ2-3; the D call TRBD1 from the table was never checked on the DNA. TRBV21-1 is designated a pseudogene. The CDR3 length is 17 residues. CDR3 nucleotide sequence: TGTGCCAGCAGGGATCAGGGGGCAAAAGTCCCCCCAGATACGCAGTATTTT. This gives the protein CASRDQGAKVPPDTQYF.

This chain joins TRBV7-9 and TRBJ1-2; a possible D gene is TRBD1 (6 bases). Germline CDR1 SEHNR, CDR2 FQNEAQ (reference sequence). This CDR3 is built from 16 residues. The ends were cut back, 5 bases at V and 5 bases at J, with 21 bases in the middle. The CDR3 bases are TGTGCCAGCAGCGCGTACAGGGTCCCAGGAGTGTATGGCTACACCTTC. Translation: CASSAYRVPGVYGYTF.

The chain couples TRBV5-1 to TRBJ2-7, with TRBD2 identical over 8 bases. Trimming removed 8 bases from V and 4 bases from J; junction bases left unmatched: 5. Germline lookup yields CDR1 SGHRS and CDR2 YFSETQ. This CDR3 has 12 residues. The CDR3 sequence: CASGRGEYEQYF. DNA of the CDR3: TGCGCCAGTGGGCGGGGGGAGTACGAGCAGTACTTC.

This clone was recorded only once. V and J are TRBV7-9 and TRBJ2-7; TRBD1 matches at 9 bases. J lost 5 bases, V lost 5 bases, and 10 bases had no gene match. Germline CDR1 is SEHNR and CDR2 is FQNEAQ (reference sequence). CDR3 length: 15 amino acids. CDR3 DNA: TGTGCCAGCAGCCCTAGGGGACAGGGTGTTCACGAGCAGTACTTC. Protein: CASSPRGQGVHEQYF.

V and J are TRBV12-3 or TRBV12-4 and TRBJ1-3; D might be TRBD1 (6 bases). Trimming cost V 5 bases and J 5 bases, with 10 bases left between them. The CDR3 is 13 residues long. Here the CDR3 DNA reads TGTGCCAGCAGTACAGGGTACCGAAACACCATATATTTT. Residues: CASSTGYRNTIYF.

This chain uses TRBV2 with TRBJ2-5; no definite D call. Germline loops: CDR1 SNHLY, CDR2 FYNNEI. The CDR3 runs 14 residues. The ends were cut back, 6 bases at V and 4 bases at J, with 15 bases in the middle. CDR3 amino acids: CASSPLRSGETQYF. As DNA, the CDR3 is TGTGCCAGCAGCCCCCTCAGGTCGGGAGAGACCCAGTACTTC.

This clone is labeled as large. V gene TRBV19 combines with J gene TRBJ2-6; 7 bases are shared with TRBD2. Germline assignment: CDR1 LNHDA and CDR2 SQIVND (reference sequence). J was trimmed by 3 bases and V by 3 bases; bases with no gene match: 8. This CDR3 has 17 residues. CDR3 sequence: CASSIQAGAYGANVLTF. The DNA of the CDR3 is TGTGCCAGTAGTATTCAGGCGGGAGCTTATGGGGCCAACGTCCTGACTTTC.

The chain carries TRBV12-5 and TRBJ1-6, with TRBD1 matching over 9 bases. The germline V gene has CDR1 LGHNT and CDR2 FRNRAP. The V and J ends lost 2 bases and 8 bases, in that order; junction bases with no gene match: 10. The CDR3 covers 17 residues. The CDR3 DNA is TGTGCTAGTGGTTTGACAGGGGGCGCTCAGGTTTATTCACCCCTCCACTTT. Translating it yields CASGLTGGAQVYSPLHF.